This passage covers 12 T cell receptor beta chains from one sample sequenced in a study of tumor and adjacent non-tumor tissue in lung cancer (dated by TCRdb to between 2017 and 2018). RNA was isolated from bulk, unsorted tissue, and RNA quality was assessed with a NanoDrop ND-1000 and an Agilent 2100. To prepare the library, multiplex PCR was applied. Sequencing was performed on an Illumina HiSeq 2500. TCRbeta libraries were built by three rounds of nested PCR using primers (Table S4), following protocols modified from ARM-PCR. TCRdb handled the public reads itself, with Q25 trimming in fastp and clone calling in MiXCR, and kept productive beta chains. A single entry per CDR3 protein holds the most common genes and DNA from its merged rows. The sample table contains approximately 75,000 distinct CDR3 sequences; only one count was recorded for 60% to 85% of them. Approximately 12% of the sample is held by the ten biggest clonotypes.

The sequenced material came from lung tumor tissue. The receptors were sampled from a woman aged 45-65 years with non-small cell lung cancer.

This clonotype occurred many times. One end of the junction does not line up with germline, which may come from a read error. V gene TRBV29-1 combines with J gene TRBJ2-2; D perhaps matches TRBD2 (5 bases). Germline values: CDR1 SQVTM, CDR2 ANQGSEA. The CDR3 has 15 amino acids. CDR3 DNA: TGCGGCGCTCGTCTCTCTCTCGCGAACACCGGGGAGCCGTTTTTT. Translation gives CGARLSLANTGEPFF.

Comment on this clonotype: This could be a read error, since a much larger clone is one nucleotide away. The V gene is TRBV20-1, the J gene TRBJ2-3, with 8 bases identical to TRBD2. The CDR3 contains 12 residues. The germline gives CDR1 DFQATT, CDR2 SNEGSKA (reference sequence). CDR3 in DNA: TGCAGCCCGGGACTAGGCACAGATACGCATTATTTT. Its translation is CSPGLGTDTHYF.

On this clonotype: The CDR3 end shows no conserved phenylalanine or tryptophan, and so a read error is likely. Because the CDR3's place on the DNA is in doubt, the DNA is left out and the CDR3 is given as listed by TCRdb. V gene TRBV6-2 or TRBV6-3 combines with J gene TRBJ2-3; TRBD2 is the table's D call, not checked against the DNA. The CDR3 sequence runs 15 residues, both termini included. Germline CDR1 and CDR2: MNHEY and SVGEGT. CDR3: CASSYSPGDTDTRYI.

V gene TRBV29-1 combines with J gene TRBJ2-3, with D possibly being TRBD2 (6 bases). The germline CDR1 and CDR2 sequences are SQVTM and ANQGSEA. V was trimmed by 5 bases and J by 4 bases, leaving 16 bases between them. This CDR3 is 14 amino acids long. In nucleotides, the CDR3 is TGCAGCGTTTCTGGCGGGGAAGAGTCAGATACGCAGTATTTT. The encoded protein is CSVSGGEESDTQYF.

On this clonotype: One junction end does not reproduce the germline sequence, and a read error may be involved. The chain has TRBV12-3 or TRBV12-4 and TRBJ2-1; TRBD2 is a possible D gene (5 bases). The length of the CDR3 is 15 residues. CDR3 protein: CASTLLEDPYSEQFF. The CDR3 nucleotides are TGTGCCAGCACTTTACTGGAGGACCCCTACAGCGAGCAGTTCTTC.

Points on this clonotype: An end of the junction does not agree with germline; a read error may underlie this. This chain uses TRBV12-3 or TRBV12-4 with TRBJ2-5; the D gene is possibly TRBD2 (6 bases). This CDR3 has 11 amino acids. This chain's CDR3 is CTSWGEETQYF. The CDR3 coding sequence is TGTACCAGCTGGGGGGAAGAGACCCAGTACTTC.

This clonotype was picked up a small number of times. The chain joins TRBV20-1 to TRBJ2-7; D ambiguous. V dropped 3 bases and J dropped 2 bases, with 8 bases sitting between them. This CDR3 is built from 12 residues. CDR1 is DFQATT and CDR2 is SNEGSKA in the germline V gene (reference sequence). The CDR3 loop is CSASWSPYEQYF. The CDR3 region has the DNA TGCAGTGCTAGTTGGAGCCCCTACGAGCAGTACTTC.

As for this clonotype: Possible read error: a much larger clone is one base away. The rearrangement uses TRBV24-1 and TRBJ2-1, with D perhaps matching TRBD2 (5 bases). The germline gives CDR1 KGHDR, CDR2 SFDVKD. The CDR3 has 13 amino acids. The CDR3 region is CTIQRTNLNEQFF. The CDR3 DNA follows: TGTACCATCCAGCGGACCAACCTCAATGAGCAGTTCTTC.

The chain has TRBV6-1 and TRBJ2-7; D tentatively fits TRBD1 or TRBD2 (5 bases each). The CDR3 spans 16 residues. Germline-derived CDR1 and CDR2 are MNHNS and SASEGT. Trimming stripped 2 bases from V and 3 bases from J, with 17 bases between. This chain's CDR3 is CASSELVGTTHYEQYF. The CDR3 nucleotides read TGTGCCAGCAGTGAATTGGTGGGGACCACTCACTACGAGCAGTACTTC.

This chain connects TRBV20-1 to TRBJ1-1; 7 bases are a match to TRBD1. The J segment lost 0 bases and the V segment lost 3 bases, leaving 13 bases of the junction unmatched. From germline, CDR1 is DFQATT and CDR2 SNEGSKA (reference sequence). There are 17 residues in the CDR3. The CDR3, as DNA: TGCAGTGCTAGCAAGACAGGGTTCCAGTTGTTGAACACTGAAGCTTTCTTT. Encoded protein: CSASKTGFQLLNTEAFF.

With respect to this clonotype: An end of the junction does not agree with germline; a read error may underlie this. The V and J genes are TRBV29-1 and TRBJ2-2; D possibly corresponds to TRBD1 (6 bases). This CDR3 has 11 amino acids. Germline values: CDR1 SQVTM, CDR2 ANQGSEA. CDR3 sequence: CRVDSTGELFF. The CDR3 nucleotides are TGCAGGGTGGACAGCACCGGGGAGTTGTTTTTC.

This clonotype was counted a single time. A junction boundary mismatches the germline segment, possibly from a read error. This chain links TRBV6-1 with TRBJ2-7, with D perhaps TRBD2 (6 bases). The CDR3 has 14 amino acids. Germline CDR1 MNHNS, CDR2 SASEGT. The CDR3 spells CACSGSISGYEQYF. In DNA form, the CDR3 reads TGTGCCTGCAGTGGATCCATTAGCGGCTACGAGCAGTACTTC.